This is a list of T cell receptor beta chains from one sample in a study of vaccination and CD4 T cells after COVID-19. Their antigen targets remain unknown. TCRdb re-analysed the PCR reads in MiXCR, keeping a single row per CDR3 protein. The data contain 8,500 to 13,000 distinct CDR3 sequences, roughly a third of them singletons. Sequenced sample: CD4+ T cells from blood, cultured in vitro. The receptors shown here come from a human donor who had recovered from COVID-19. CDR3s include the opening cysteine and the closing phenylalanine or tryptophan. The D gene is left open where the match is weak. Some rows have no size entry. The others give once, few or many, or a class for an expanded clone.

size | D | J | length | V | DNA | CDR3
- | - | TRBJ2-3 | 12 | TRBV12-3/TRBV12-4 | TGTGCCAGCAGCCCTAGCACAGATACGCAGTATTTT | CASSPSTDTQYF
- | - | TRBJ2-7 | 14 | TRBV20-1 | TGCAGTGCTCGAAGGGCAACAGTAATCTACGAGCAGTACTTC | CSARRATVIYEQYF
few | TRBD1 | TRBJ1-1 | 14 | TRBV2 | TGTGCCAGCAGTTATGGCAGGGGGTACACTGAAGCTTTCTTT | CASSYGRGYTEAFF
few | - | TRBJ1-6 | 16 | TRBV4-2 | TGTGCCAGCAGCCCCTATCCCGGAGGCGGAGGTTCACCCCTCCACTTT | CASSPYPGGGGSPLHF
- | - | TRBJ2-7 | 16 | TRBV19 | TGTGCCAGTAGTATTCGGGTTGGGGGGGGCGTGTACGAGCAGTACTTC | CASSIRVGGGVYEQYF
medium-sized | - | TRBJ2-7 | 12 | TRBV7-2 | TGTGCCAGCAGCTTAGTTAGCCACGAGCAGTACTTC | CASSLVSHEQYF
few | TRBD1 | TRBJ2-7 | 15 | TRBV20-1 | TGCAGTGCTGAGGGGCCGGGACAGATGTCCTACGAGCAGTACTTC | CSAEGPGQMSYEQYF
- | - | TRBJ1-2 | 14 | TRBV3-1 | TGTGCCAGCAGGGATATGGACGGCATCAGTGGCTACACCTTC | CASRDMDGISGYTF
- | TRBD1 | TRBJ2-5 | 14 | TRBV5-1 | TGCGCCAGCTCGGACAGGGGCCGCCAAGAGACCCAGTACTTC | CASSDRGRQETQYF
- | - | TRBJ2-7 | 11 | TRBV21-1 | TGTGCCAGCGGGTTTTCCTACGAGCAGTACTTC | CASGFSYEQYF
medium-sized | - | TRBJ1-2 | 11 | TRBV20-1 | TGCAGTGCTTCCGGGGCCTATGGCTACACCTTC | CSASGAYGYTF
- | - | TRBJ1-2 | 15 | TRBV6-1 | TGTGCCAGCATCGTTAGGTGGGGGGCAGGCTATGGCTACACCTTC | CASIVRWGAGYGYTF
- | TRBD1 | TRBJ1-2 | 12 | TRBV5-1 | TGCGCCAGCAGCTTGGAGGGGGCTGGCTACACCTTC | CASSLEGAGYTF
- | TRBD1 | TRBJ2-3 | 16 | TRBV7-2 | TGTGCCAGCAGCTCAGGTCTGGGACAGAGCACAGATACGCAGTATTTT | CASSSGLGQSTDTQYF
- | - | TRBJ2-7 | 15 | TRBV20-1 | TGCAGTGCTAGCTCTCCCGGTTCGCCCTCCTACGAGCAGTACTTC | CSASSPGSPSYEQYF
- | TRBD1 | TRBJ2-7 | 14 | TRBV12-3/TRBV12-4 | TGTGCCAGTTCCGGGACAGAGAGCTCCTACGAGCAGTACTTC | CASSGTESSYEQYF
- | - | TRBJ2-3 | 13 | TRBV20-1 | TGCAGTGCTAGATCCAGACTAGTGGATACGCAGTATTTT | CSARSRLVDTQYF
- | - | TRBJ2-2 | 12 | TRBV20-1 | TGCAGTGCTAGGAGTAACACCGGGGAGCTGTTTTTT | CSARSNTGELFF
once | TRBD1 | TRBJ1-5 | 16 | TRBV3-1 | TGTGCCAGCAGCCAGGGACAGGGGTTCCGCAATCAGCCCCAGCATTTT | CASSQGQGFRNQPQHF
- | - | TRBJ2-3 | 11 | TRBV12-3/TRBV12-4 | TGTGCCAGCAGTTTGGCAGATACGCAGTATTTT | CASSLADTQYF
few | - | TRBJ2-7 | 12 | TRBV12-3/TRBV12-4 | TGTGCCAGCAGAATGGGCGGGACCGAGCAGTACTTC | CASRMGGTEQYF
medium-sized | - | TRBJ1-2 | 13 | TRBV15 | TGTGCCACCAGCTCCCGGACCGGGCAGGGCTACACCTTC | CATSSRTGQGYTF
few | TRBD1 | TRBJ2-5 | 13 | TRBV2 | TGTGCCAGCAGGCAGGGGGTTGAAGCGACCCAGTACTTC | CASRQGVEATQYF
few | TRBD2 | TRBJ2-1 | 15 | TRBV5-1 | TGCGCCAGCAGCTTGGGGGCGGGGGGCCTTGGTGAGCAGTTCTTC | CASSLGAGGLGEQFF
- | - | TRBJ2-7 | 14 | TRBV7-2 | TGTGCCAGCAGCCGCTATGCAGGCTCCTACGAGCAGTACTTC | CASSRYAGSYEQYF
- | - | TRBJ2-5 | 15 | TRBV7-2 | TGTGCCAGCAGCGTTCGCAGGGGTTCATTAGAGACCCAGTACTTC | CASSVRRGSLETQYF
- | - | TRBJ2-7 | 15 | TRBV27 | TGTGCCAGCAGTTTAAAGGGAGACATTACCTACGAGCAGTACTTC | CASSLKGDITYEQYF
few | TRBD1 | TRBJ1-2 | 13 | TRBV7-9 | TGTGCCAGCAGCCGGACAGGGGGAGGTGGCTACACCTTC | CASSRTGGGGYTF
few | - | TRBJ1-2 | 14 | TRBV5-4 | TGTGCCAGCAGCTTGGGGGGGGCCAACTATGGCTACACCTTC | CASSLGGANYGYTF
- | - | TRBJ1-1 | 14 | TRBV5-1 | TGCGCCAGCAGCATGACACAGCCTAACACTGAAGCTTTCTTT | CASSMTQPNTEAFF
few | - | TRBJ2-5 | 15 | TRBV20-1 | TGCAGTGCTAGACTCCATTTCGGCGGACAAGAGACCCAGTACTTC | CSARLHFGGQETQYF
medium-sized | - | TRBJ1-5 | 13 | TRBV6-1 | TGTGCCAGCAGCCCGACAGGCCCCCAGCCCCAGCATTTT | CASSPTGPQPQHF
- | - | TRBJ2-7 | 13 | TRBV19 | TGTGCCAGTAGGAAAGGGGGGTCCTACGAGCAGTACTTC | CASRKGGSYEQYF
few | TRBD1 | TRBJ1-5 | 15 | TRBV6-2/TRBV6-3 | TGTGCCAGCAGAGATGGGACAGGGCTTACACAGCCCCAGCATTTT | CASRDGTGLTQPQHF
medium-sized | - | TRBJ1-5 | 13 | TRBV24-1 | TGTGCCACCAGTCTGGGGGGAGATCAGCCCCAGCATTTT | CATSLGGDQPQHF
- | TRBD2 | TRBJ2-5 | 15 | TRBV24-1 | TGTGCCACCAGTGATTCCCGGGGGGACCAAGAGACCCAGTACTTC | CATSDSRGDQETQYF
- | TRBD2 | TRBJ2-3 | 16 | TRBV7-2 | TGTGCCAGCAGCTCGACTAGCGGGAGGGCCGGGGATACGCAGTATTTT | CASSSTSGRAGDTQYF
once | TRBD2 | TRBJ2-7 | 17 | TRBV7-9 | TGTGCCAGCAGAAATAGCCGGCGTGGCGGGGGGGCCTACGAGCAGTACTTC | CASRNSRRGGGAYEQYF
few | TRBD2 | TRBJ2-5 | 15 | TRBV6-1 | TGTGCCAGCAGTATGGGACTAGCGGGATTAGAGACCCAGTACTTC | CASSMGLAGLETQYF
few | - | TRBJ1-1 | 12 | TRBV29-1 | TGCAGCGTTGTCGGGGCTTACACTGAAGCTTTCTTT | CSVVGAYTEAFF
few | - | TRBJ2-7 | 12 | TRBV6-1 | TGTGCCAGCAGAAGGGACCGCTACGAGCAGTACTTC | CASRRDRYEQYF
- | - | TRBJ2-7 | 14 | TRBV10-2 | TGCGCCAGCGGATTGGACAGCGCCAGCGGCGAGCAGTACTTC | CASGLDSASGEQYF
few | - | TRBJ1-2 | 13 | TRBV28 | TGTGCCAGCAGCCTAACAGGGAACTATGGCTACACCTTC | CASSLTGNYGYTF
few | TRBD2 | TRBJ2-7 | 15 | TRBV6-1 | TGTGCCAGCAGTGAACTACTGGCGGGAGTATACGAGCAGTACTTC | CASSELLAGVYEQYF